The clone carrying this T cell receptor (beta chain) was detected only once. Its antigen is undetermined. Overlapping HIV-1 Gag 15-mer peptides at 0.85 to 1 ug per peptide per mL were used. CD40L-negative CD69-negative CD45RO-high memory CD4+ T cells were sorted as populations depleted of antigen-responding cells. Sequencing used immunoSEQ version 4 in survey mode. Profiled with immunoSEQ multiplex PCR; TCRdb holds only in-frame clones, not every one. The table records around 35,000 clones, about 81% of them present only once. This entry belongs to a study of persistence of HIV-infected CD4 T cells. CDR3 length: 15 amino acids. V was clipped by 0 bases and J by 4 bases; unmatched bases: 4. Germline V gives CDR1 SGHRS, CDR2 YFSETQ.

The receptor was derived from an adult with HIV. The donor label of this sample is uncertain. The sequencing used cultured CD4+ T cells from PBMCs, collected from a patient who received antiretroviral therapy. V and J are TRBV5-1 and TRBJ2-3; 8 nucleotides match TRBD1. The CDR3 DNA follows: TGCGCCAGCAGCTTGGATGGGACAGGCCCAGATACGCAGTATTTT. Translating it yields CASSLDGTGPDTQYF.